Below, 19 T cell receptor beta chains from the same sample are listed, as sequenced in a study of shared clonotypes between healthy human individuals. The data were produced by immunoSEQ multiplex PCR, yet TCRdb's version contains in-frame clones alone and is incomplete. The repertoire has more than 450,000 clones, around 74% of them found once; the top ten carry about an eighth. The sequenced sample was PBMCs. The receptors shown here come from a woman between 40 and 55 years old in good health. Some clones in this sample may be carry-over from other donors' samples.

The rearrangement joins TRBV28 to TRBJ2-5, with 7 bases aligning to TRBD1. This CDR3 has 16 residues. Trimming removed 5 bases from V and 0 bases from J; junction bases left unmatched: 9. CDR1 is MDHEN and CDR2 is SYDVKM in the germline V gene. CDR3 loop: CASSSSTQGYQETQYF. The CDR3 DNA reads TGTGCCAGCAGTAGTTCCACACAGGGGTACCAAGAGACCCAGTACTTC.

This clone has a handful of counts. The chain has TRBV5-3 and TRBJ1-1; D is perhaps TRBD1 (6 bases). TRBV5-3 is sorted into the ORF group, with uncertain function. The CDR3 contains 15 residues. V was pared by 4 bases and J by 2 bases, with 15 bases between. CDR3 sequence: CARSPMGAGNTEAFF. For the CDR3, the DNA is TGTGCCAGAAGCCCCATGGGGGCAGGCAACACTGAAGCTTTCTTT.

The chain has TRBV6-6 and TRBJ1-3; D unresolved. Between the trimmed V and J ends, which lost 0 bases and 0 bases, there was a span of 6 bases. The CDR3 sequence is 15 residues long. Looked up from germline, CDR1 is MNHNY and CDR2 is SVGAGI (reference sequence). CDR3 protein: CASSYSSSSGNTIYF. CDR3 bases: TGTGCCAGCAGTTACTCGTCTAGCTCTGGAAACACCATATATTTT.

This clone has only a few counts. The rearrangement uses TRBV6-1 and TRBJ1-2, with a possible D match to TRBD1 (5 bases). Trimming pared 4 bases from V and 2 bases from J, leaving 17 bases between. CDR1 and CDR2 from the germline V gene are MNHNS and SASEGT. The CDR3 covers 16 residues. In DNA form, the CDR3 reads TGTGCCAGCAGTGTTTCCTCAGAGACAGTAAACTATGGCTACACCTTC. Translated: CASSVSSETVNYGYTF.

The chain links TRBV5-6 to TRBJ2-3, with 7 bases fitting TRBD2. With V trimmed by 1 base and J by 3 bases, 2 bases remained unmatched. Germline V lookup: CDR1 SGHDT, CDR2 YYEEEE. The CDR3 has 14 amino acids. In DNA, the CDR3 is TGTGCCAGCAGCTTGTGGGGAGGGACAGATACGCAGTATTTT. Its translation: CASSLWGGTDTQYF. Full variable domain (outside the CDR3, taken from reference TRBV5-6 and TRBJ2-3): DAGVTQSPTHLIKTRGQQVTLRCSPKSGHDTVSWYQQALGQGPQFIFQYYEEEERQRGNFPDRFSGHQFPNYSSELNVNALLLGDSALYLCASSLWGGTDTQYFGPGTRLTVL.

Points on this clone: This sample also contains other DNA sequences that code for the same CDR3. The V call is TRBV9, the J call TRBJ1-2; the D is unclear. This CDR3 has 13 residues. V was cut by 0 bases and J by 2 bases, with 5 bases left in between. CDR1 is SGDLS and CDR2 is YYNGEE in the germline V gene. The CDR3 DNA follows: TGTGCCAGCAGCGTAGATTCAAACTATGGCTACACCTTC. The encoded protein is CASSVDSNYGYTF.

The CDR3 spells CASSQGLAGGGELFF. The CDR3 nucleotides are TGTGCCAGCAGCCAAGGACTAGCGGGAGGCGGGGAGCTGTTTTTT. The chain combines TRBV7-3 with TRBJ2-2, with 14 bases aligning to TRBD2. V gave up 5 bases and J gave up 7 bases; unmatched junction bases: 3. CDR1 is SGHTA, CDR2 FQGTGA, per germline. The CDR3 totals 15 residues.

The CDR3 DNA reads as TGTGCCAGTAGGTCCGGGACAGGGGGGCAGCCCCAGCATTTT. The encoded protein is CASRSGTGGQPQHF. This rearrangement joins TRBV19 to TRBJ1-5, with TRBD1 matching 11 bases. Germline CDR1 is LNHDA and CDR2 is SQIVND (reference sequence). J lost 7 bases, V lost 6 bases, and 5 bases had no gene match. The CDR3 covers 14 residues.

In this sample, this clone turned up a few times. This sequence joins TRBV4-2 and TRBJ1-2; 8 positions match TRBD1. The germline CDR1 and CDR2 sequences are LGHNA and YNFKEQ. The CDR3 runs to 15 residues. Trimming at V came to 1 base and at J to 1 base, leaving 2 bases not matched to a gene. Written as DNA, the CDR3 is TGTGCCAGCAGCCAAGGAACAGGGGGTAACTATGGCTACACCTTC. Translated: CASSQGTGGNYGYTF.

The chain employs TRBV7-3 and TRBJ2-7; 7 bases match TRBD1. CDR1 and CDR2 (germline): SGHTA, FQGTGA. Trimming at V came to 5 bases and at J to 3 bases, leaving 10 bases not matched to a gene. This CDR3 spans 15 amino acids. CDR3 amino acids: CASSQGPGQSYEQYF. CDR3 coding DNA: TGTGCCAGCAGCCAGGGGCCGGGACAGAGCTACGAGCAGTACTTC.

The rearrangement joins TRBV18 to TRBJ2-2; 7 bases fit TRBD1. Per the germline V gene, CDR1 is KGHSH and CDR2 is LQKENI. Germline trimming cut 3 bases from V and 7 bases from J; bases unmatched to any gene: 5. The CDR3 has 14 residues. This chain's CDR3 is CASSPGTAVGELFF. CDR3 nucleotide sequence: TGTGCCAGCTCACCCGGGACAGCGGTCGGGGAGCTGTTTTTT.

The CDR3 is CASSSGSPDTQYF. CDR3 sequence (DNA): TGTGCCAGCAGCTCCGGGAGCCCAGATACGCAGTATTTT. The chain combines TRBV11-3 with TRBJ2-3, with D possibly TRBD2 on 6 matching bases. The germline V gene encodes CDR1 SGHNT and CDR2 YENEEA. Deletions cut 4 bases from V and 4 bases from J, with 9 bases between. The length of the CDR3 is 13 residues.

The gene calls are TRBV11-3 and TRBJ2-3, with D maybe TRBD2 (5 bases). V gave up 1 base and J gave up 2 bases, with 10 bases separating them. The germline CDR1 and CDR2 sequences are SGHNT and YENEEA. The CDR3 sequence is 15 residues long. This CDR3 reads CASSLAGSPTDTQYF. Here the CDR3 DNA reads TGTGCCAGCAGCTTAGCGGGATCCCCCACAGATACGCAGTATTTT.

This clone came up once. Here the CDR3 DNA reads TGTGCCAGCAGCTTAAATTTTGGGACAGGGGTGACGAACACCGGGGAGCTGTTTTTT. Residues: CASSLNFGTGVTNTGELFF. The V call is TRBV7-3, the J call TRBJ2-2, with TRBD1 identical over 10 bases. The CDR3 is 19 residues long. CDR1 SGHTA and CDR2 FQGTGA come from the germline V gene. Germline trimming cut 1 base from V and 0 bases from J; bases unmatched to any gene: 8.

In DNA, the CDR3 is TGTGCCAGCAGCCCTCAAGTTTCCACAGATACGCAGTATTTT. Its translation: CASSPQVSTDTQYF. This sequence joins TRBV7-6 and TRBJ2-3; D is uncertain. There are 14 residues in the CDR3. Deletions cut 5 bases from V and 2 bases from J, with 11 bases between. The germline gives CDR1 SGHVS, CDR2 FNYEAQ.

V is TRBV7-9 and J is TRBJ2-7; 14 bases agree with TRBD2. V lost 2 bases to trimming and J lost 7 bases; unmatched junction nucleotides: 4. This CDR3 contains 15 residues. CDR1 is SEHNR and CDR2 is FQNEAQ in the germline V gene (reference sequence). The CDR3 loop is CASSLQGLAGAEQYF. The CDR3 DNA reads as TGTGCCAGCAGCTTACAGGGACTAGCGGGAGCGGAGCAGTACTTC.

The chain employs TRBV7-3 and TRBJ2-5, with 11 positions matching TRBD1. The CDR3 runs 16 residues. V shed 4 bases, J shed 5 bases, and the junction held 9 bases outside the gene matches. Germline-derived CDR1 and CDR2 are SGHTA and FQGTGA. The CDR3 reads CASSSRGQGAWETQYF. In DNA form, the CDR3 reads TGTGCCAGCAGCTCACGCGGACAGGGGGCATGGGAGACCCAGTACTTC.

V usage is TRBV11-2 and J usage is TRBJ2-2, with a weak D call TRBD2 (5 bases). V dropped 8 bases and J dropped 5 bases, with 12 bases sitting between them. Germline CDR1 is SGHAT and CDR2 is FQNNGV. This CDR3 has 13 residues. The CDR3 nucleotides are TGTGCCAGCGTGAGGGAGTATACCGGGGAGCTGTTTTTT. This sequence encodes CASVREYTGELFF.

The chain employs TRBV7-2 and TRBJ2-5, with 7 bases fitting TRBD2. The J segment lost 7 bases and the V segment lost 4 bases, leaving 15 bases of the junction unmatched. Germline assignment: CDR1 SGHTA and CDR2 FQGNSA. The CDR3 extends over 16 amino acids. The CDR3 DNA reads as TGTGCCAGCAGCTCCACCCCAACTAGCGCCGGTGGGACCCAGTACTTC. Protein sequence: CASSSTPTSAGGTQYF.